These 9 T cell receptor beta chains share one sample of origin, sequenced in a study of T cell responses to AZD1222 COVID-19 vaccine. The repertoire was sequenced with immunoSEQ multiplex PCR; TCRdb's copy has only in-frame clones and lacks some. The table shows some 140,000 clones, with about 92% occurring only once. The input for sequencing was peripheral blood, taken on day 0 of AZD1222 vaccination. Source of these receptors: an adult in good health.

The gene calls are TRBV19 and TRBJ1-4; the match to TRBD1 covers 8 bases. V dropped 9 bases and J dropped 6; count of bases not matched to a gene: 9. The germline gives CDR1 LNHDA, CDR2 SQIVND (reference sequence). The CDR3 extends over 14 amino acids. The CDR3 nucleotides are TGTGCCAGCGCCTCACAGGGGGGGGATGAAAAACTGTTTTTT. Protein: CASASQGGDEKLFF.

The chain joins TRBV5-4 to TRBJ1-1; D might be TRBD1 (6 bases). Germline loops: CDR1 SGHNT, CDR2 YYREEE (reference sequence). This CDR3 has 16 residues. Trimming removed 4 bases from V and 4 bases from J, with 20 bases in between. The CDR3 region has the DNA TGTGCCAGCAGCCCAATTAGGGGGGCGGGCGGCACTGAAGCTTTCTTT. Encoded protein: CASSPIRGAGGTEAFF.

This clone has more than one count but fewer than ten. The V gene is TRBV6-1, the J gene TRBJ2-5; D may be TRBD1 (6 bases). Germline assignment: CDR1 MNHNS and CDR2 SASEGT. CDR3 size: 15 residues. Trimming took 1 base from V and 2 from J, leaving 11 bases between them. CDR3 sequence (DNA): TGTGCCAGCAGTGAAGGTTTACAGGGACAAGAGACCCAGTACTTC. Amino acids: CASSEGLQGQETQYF.

The rearrangement uses TRBV3-1 (or the pseudogene TRBV3-2) and TRBJ1-4, with 8 bases identical to TRBD1. This CDR3 spans 14 amino acids. Germline V CDR1 and CDR2: LGHDT, YNNKEL (reference sequence). V lost 4 bases, J lost 8 bases, and 6 bases stayed unmatched. CDR3 amino acids: CASSPDRGGEKLFF. The CDR3 DNA reads TGTGCCAGCAGCCCCGACAGGGGAGGCGAAAAACTGTTTTTT.

The rearrangement links TRBV4-2 to TRBJ2-2; 9 nucleotides line up with TRBD2. CDR1 and CDR2 from the germline V gene are LGHNA and YNFKEQ. The V and J ends lost 1 base and 6 bases, in that order; junction bases with no gene match: 9. The length of the CDR3 is 17 residues. The CDR3 DNA reads TGTGCCAGCAGCCAAGCCTTACGCGGGAGGGGGGCCGGGGAGCTGTTTTTT. Translated: CASSQALRGRGAGELFF.

The chain couples TRBV10-3 to TRBJ1-4; D is unresolved. V was clipped by 3 bases and J by 3 bases, with 5 bases between them. The germline V gene encodes CDR1 ENHRY and CDR2 SYGVKD. This CDR3 has 13 residues. The CDR3 sequence: CAISDIANEKLFF. CDR3 DNA: TGTGCCATCAGTGACATCGCTAATGAAAAACTGTTTTTT.

This clone was detected a few times. V is TRBV30 and J is TRBJ1-5, with D possibly matching TRBD1 (5 bases). Looked up from germline, CDR1 is GTSNPN and CDR2 is SVGIG (reference sequence). The length of the CDR3 is 14 residues. V was clipped by 4 bases and J by 0 bases, with 10 bases between them. CDR3 coding DNA: TGTGCCTGGACCCTAAGGGGTAGCAATCAGCCCCAGCATTTT. It codes for CAWTLRGSNQPQHF.

The chain is built from TRBV19 and TRBJ2-2; 12 bases agree with TRBD2. V gave up 3 bases and J gave up 1 base; unmatched junction bases: 3. This CDR3 is 17 amino acids long. Germline CDR1 reads LNHDA; CDR2 reads SQIVND (reference sequence). The CDR3 spells CASSIASGRVNTGELFF. DNA for the CDR3: TGTGCCAGTAGTATCGCTAGCGGGAGGGTGAACACCGGGGAGCTGTTTTTT.

This rearrangement joins TRBV27 to TRBJ2-5, with TRBD2 identical over 10 bases. This CDR3 has 15 residues. Unmatched junction bases numbered 2, after V lost 3 bases and J lost 1 base. Germline loops: CDR1 MNHEY, CDR2 SMNVEV (reference sequence). The CDR3 sequence: CASSFASGGQETQYF. CDR3 DNA: TGTGCCAGCAGTTTTGCTAGCGGGGGCCAAGAGACCCAGTACTTC.